The 3 T cell receptor beta chains below all came from one sample that was sequenced in a study of T-cell memory formation after mild COVID-19. TCRdb re-derived calls from the 5' RACE reads in MiXCR, one entry per CDR3 protein. The repertoire holds about 180,000 distinct CDR3 sequences, with approximately 18% as singletons. Sequencing was done on a sample of PBMCs or a T cell subset sorted from them (not recorded which). The receptors stem from a man younger than 35 who had mild COVID-19 (a few samples of this study predate the infection). Cell type and time point are not known.

This clonotype has a handful of counts. The chain links TRBV20-1 to TRBJ2-7; D possibly corresponds to TRBD2 (6 bases). CDR3 size: 12 residues. Trimming left V 7 bases short and J 2 bases short, with 12 bases between. The V gene's germline CDR1 is DFQATT and CDR2 SNEGSKA (reference sequence). As DNA, the CDR3 is TGCAGTGTCCCGTCGGGGGCCTACGAGCAGTACTTC. It codes for CSVPSGAYEQYF.

This clonotype was picked up a small number of times. This CDR3 is CASSFFPTLSGNTIYF. CDR3 DNA: TGTGCCAGCAGCTTCTTCCCCACCCTCTCTGGAAACACCATATATTTT. The rearrangement links TRBV7-8 to TRBJ1-3; D is unresolved. Trimming stripped 3 bases from V and 0 bases from J, with 12 bases between. This CDR3 is built from 16 residues. CDR1 and CDR2 (germline): SGHVS, FQNEAQ.

The chain recombines TRBV5-4 with TRBJ2-1; D might be TRBD2 (7 bases). The length of the CDR3 is 15 residues. V lost 0 bases and J 7 bases, leaving 14 bases between the germline ends. Looked up from germline, CDR1 is SGHNT and CDR2 is YYREEE (reference sequence). CDR3 protein: CASSLGDRRGNEQFF. In DNA, the CDR3 is TGTGCCAGCAGCTTGGGAGACAGGCGGGGGAATGAGCAGTTCTTC.